The present TCR beta chain was sequenced within a study of cytomegalovirus exposure and HLA in healthy donors. Study-wide results and caveats: Specificity of a few CMV-associated chains for CMV antigens was verified in vitro. HLA-A and HLA-B allele assignments for most subjects were reportedly predicted accurately using TCR beta sequences.

PCR employed 60 Vbeta and 13 Jbeta primers. TCRdb's copy holds only in-frame clones and misses some; the assay was immunoSEQ multiplex PCR. Recorded for this sample: over 65,000 clones. As regards this clone: Its antigen remains unidentified.

The origin of this receptor is a woman aged 25 to 39 in good health and CMV-seronegative. Sequenced input: PBMCs.

The chain's CDR3 is CASSGGRDRGNEKLFF. The CDR3, as DNA: TGTGCCAGTAGTGGAGGTCGGGACAGAGGGAATGAAAAACTGTTTTTT. V gene TRBV19 combines with J gene TRBJ1-4; TRBD1 matches 7 bases. The germline gives CDR1 LNHDA, CDR2 SQIVND (reference sequence). V lost 5 bases to trimming and J lost 5 bases; unmatched junction nucleotides: 11. CDR3 size: 16 residues.